The rows below give T cell receptor beta chains drawn from one sample of a study of T cell responses to AZD1222 COVID-19 vaccine. TCRdb's copy holds only in-frame clones and misses some; the assay was immunoSEQ multiplex PCR. The sample has around 84,000 clones; roughly 83% are singletons. The specimen comprised peripheral blood, sampled on day 0 of AZD1222 vaccination. The source of these receptors is an adult in good health. Both conserved end residues are part of each CDR3. Fields, in order: J gene, clone size, D gene, V gene, CDR3 DNA, CDR3 protein. A D gene is named only where the DNA matches it firmly. Clone size is stated in some rows and not others, as once, few, many or a class when expanded.

>TRBJ2-3|.|TRBD2|TRBV5-6
TGTGCCAGCAGCTTGGTGGGTCTAGCGGGAGACTTTTTCACAGATACGCAGTATTTT
CASSLVGLAGDFFTDTQYF
>TRBJ1-5|.|.|TRBV6-6
TGTGCCAGCAGTCCGACCGGAGGACCATATAGCAATCAGCCCCAGCATTTT
CASSPTGGPYSNQPQHF
>TRBJ1-2|.|.|TRBV29-1
TGCAGCGTTCTGCGGGGAGTGAGCGGCTACACCTTC
CSVLRGVSGYTF
>TRBJ1-6|.|.|TRBV7-3
TGTGCCAGCAGCTTGCGGATGGGATCACCCCTCCACTTT
CASSLRMGSPLHF
>TRBJ2-1|.|.|TRBV10-1
TGCGCCAGCAGTGTAGACCCGGGTGGCAATGAGCAGTTCTTC
CASSVDPGGNEQFF
>TRBJ2-1|.|.|TRBV4-2
TGTGCCAGCAGCCAAGAGTTAGCGGATCCTTACAATGAGCAGTTCTTC
CASSQELADPYNEQFF
>TRBJ2-1|.|.|TRBV5-8
TGTGCCAGCAGCTTAGCGGTTTACTCCAATGAGCAGTTCTTC
CASSLAVYSNEQFF
>TRBJ2-5|.|TRBD1|TRBV5-1
TGCGCCAGCAGGCCGACAGGGGGATCAGAGACCCAGTACTTC
CASRPTGGSETQYF
>TRBJ2-7|.|.|TRBV9
TGTGCCAGCAGCGTTGGAGCAGACTTCAACTACGAGCAGTACTTC
CASSVGADFNYEQYF
>TRBJ2-2|.|.|TRBV7-2
TGTGCCAGCAGCTTAGCGGACGGCGGGGAGCTGTTTTTT
CASSLADGGELFF
>TRBJ1-2|once|TRBD1|TRBV19
TGTGCCAGTAGTTGGCAGGGGGTTTTCTATGGCTACACCTTC
CASSWQGVFYGYTF
>TRBJ2-5|.|TRBD1|TRBV2
TGTGCCAGCAGCCAGGACAGGGGAAAAGAGACCCAGTACTTC
CASSQDRGKETQYF
>TRBJ2-3|.|TRBD1|TRBV2
TGTGCCAGCAGTTCTGGGGACAGCCGCACAGATACGCAGTATTTT
CASSSGDSRTDTQYF
>TRBJ2-1|.|TRBD2|TRBV10-3
TGTGCCAATATGCCAGCGGGGGGGCGCGGCTACAATGAGCAGTTCTTC
CANMPAGGRGYNEQFF
>TRBJ2-7|.|TRBD2|TRBV9
TGTGCCAGCAGCGTGTCTCTACTAGCGGGAGGAACTGACGAGCAGTACTTC
CASSVSLLAGGTDEQYF
>TRBJ1-4|.|.|TRBV28
TGTGCCAGCAGAGGAGGACAGCGTGTAGAAAAACTGTTTTTT
CASRGGQRVEKLFF
>TRBJ1-4|once|.|TRBV18
TGTGCCAGCTCCCCGTCCGGAGTAAATGAAAAACTGTTTTTT
CASSPSGVNEKLFF
>TRBJ2-2|.|.|TRBV6-5
TGTGCCATAACAGCGTACACCGGGGAGCTGTTTTTT
CAITAYTGELFF
>TRBJ2-7|.|TRBD2|TRBV4-3
TGCGCCAGCAGCCAAGAGGCGTCGGCGGGAGGGTACGAGCAGTACTTC
CASSQEASAGGYEQYF
>TRBJ1-5|.|TRBD1|TRBV28
TGTGCCAGCAGAATGACAGGGAGCAATCAGCCCCAGCATTTT
CASRMTGSNQPQHF
>TRBJ2-7|.|TRBD2|TRBV29-1
TGCAGCGTGGGTAGCGGGAGCTACGAGCAGTACTTC
CSVGSGSYEQYF
>TRBJ2-7|once|TRBD1|TRBV18
TGTGCCAGCTCACCAGGGACAGGGGAAGCCGAGCAGTACTTC
CASSPGTGEAEQYF
>TRBJ2-5|.|TRBD2|TRBV9
TGTGCCAGCAGCGTAGCCGGGACTAGCGGGATGGAGACCCAGTACTTC
CASSVAGTSGMETQYF
>TRBJ2-2|.|.|TRBV18
TGTGCCAGCTCACCGCGGCAGGCGAACACCGGGGAGCTGTTTTTT
CASSPRQANTGELFF
>TRBJ2-7|.|TRBD2|TRBV28
TGTGCCACCACCGGGACTAGCGGGAGAAGGTACGAGCAGTACTTC
CATTGTSGRRYEQYF
>TRBJ2-5|.|TRBD2|TRBV28
TGTGCCAGCAGTTTCCTCGGGGCTAGCGGAAGTCAAGAGACCCAGTACTTC
CASSFLGASGSQETQYF
>TRBJ1-1|.|.|TRBV6-5
TGTGCCAGCAGTTACAAGGGTATTACTGAAGCTTTCTTT
CASSYKGITEAFF
>TRBJ1-5|.|TRBD1|TRBV5-6
TGTGCCAGCAGCTTGGCACAGGGGGCTAGCAATCAGCCCCAGCATTTT
CASSLAQGASNQPQHF
>TRBJ2-3|.|.|TRBV7-3
TGTGCCAGCAGCTCACTAGGGCTGGAGGATACGCAGTATTTT
CASSSLGLEDTQYF
>TRBJ2-1|.|.|TRBV6-5
TGTGCCAGCAGGCGCGCCCGGCAGTTCTTC
CASRRARQFF
>TRBJ1-1|once|.|TRBV4-2
TGTGCCAGCAGCCGCTTCGGGGAAATCGGTGAAGCTTTCTTT
CASSRFGEIGEAFF
>TRBJ2-3|.|.|TRBV23-1
TGCGCCAGCAGTCAAGTCGCAGCAGATACGCAGTATTTT
CASSQVAADTQYF
>TRBJ1-6|.|TRBD1|TRBV4-3
TGCGCCAGCAGCCACACGGGACAGGAGGCACCCCTCCACTTT
CASSHTGQEAPLHF
>TRBJ2-1|.|.|TRBV9
TGTGCCAGCAGCCCACTTTTATTGCTAGGTGTTGAGCAGTTCTTC
CASSPLLLLGVEQFF
>TRBJ2-2|once|TRBD2|TRBV5-4
TGTGCCAGCAGCTTGGGGGATGCGGGGGGCACCGGGGAGCTGTTTTTT
CASSLGDAGGTGELFF
>TRBJ2-3|.|.|TRBV7-8
TGTGCCAGCAGCCCCGGCCTAAGAACGCAGTATTTT
CASSPGLRTQYF
>TRBJ2-5|.|.|TRBV30
TGTGCCTGGAGCCCAGGACTGCAAGAGACCCAGTACTTC
CAWSPGLQETQYF
>TRBJ2-2|.|.|TRBV7-2
TGTGCCAGCAGCTTAGCTTTCCCGGCGGGCACCGGGGAGCTGTTTTTT
CASSLAFPAGTGELFF
>TRBJ1-2|few|TRBD1|TRBV4-3
TGCGCCAGCAGCCAAGGATCGACAGGGGGCTATGGCTACACCTTC
CASSQGSTGGYGYTF
>TRBJ2-6|.|.|TRBV5-1
TGCGCCAGCAGCTTGGGGCAGATCTCTGGGGCCAACGTCCTGACTTTC
CASSLGQISGANVLTF
>TRBJ1-2|.|.|TRBV19
TGTGCCAGTAGTATGATAACAGAGCTCCGAGTAAACTATGGCTACACCTTC
CASSMITELRVNYGYTF
>TRBJ1-1|.|.|TRBV27
TGTGCCAGCAGCCCCCTCGGAAACACTGAAGCTTTCTTT
CASSPLGNTEAFF
>TRBJ2-2|.|TRBD2|TRBV25-1
TGTGCCAGCAGTGAACTCGGTAGCGGGAGTCCCAGCACCGGGGAGCTGTTTTTT
CASSELGSGSPSTGELFF
>TRBJ1-2|.|.|TRBV6-4
TGTGCCAGCAGCCAGGGACGCGGCCACTATGGCTACACCTTC
CASSQGRGHYGYTF